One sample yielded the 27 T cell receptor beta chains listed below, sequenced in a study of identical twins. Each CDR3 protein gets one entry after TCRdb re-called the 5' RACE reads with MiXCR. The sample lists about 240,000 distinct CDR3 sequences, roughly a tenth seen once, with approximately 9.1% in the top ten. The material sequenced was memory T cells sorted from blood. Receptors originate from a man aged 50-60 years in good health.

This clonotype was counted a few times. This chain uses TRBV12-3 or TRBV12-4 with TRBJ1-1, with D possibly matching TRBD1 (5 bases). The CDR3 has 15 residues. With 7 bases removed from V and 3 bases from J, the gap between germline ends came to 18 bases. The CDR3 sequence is CASNIRAGTHTEAFF. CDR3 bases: TGTGCCAGCAACATTCGGGCAGGGACGCACACTGAAGCTTTCTTT.

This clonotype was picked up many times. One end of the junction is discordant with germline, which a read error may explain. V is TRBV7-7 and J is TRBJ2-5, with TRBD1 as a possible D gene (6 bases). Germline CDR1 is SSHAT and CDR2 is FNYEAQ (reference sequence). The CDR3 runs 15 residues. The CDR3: CASSIGQLRVETQYF. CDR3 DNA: TGTGCTAGCAGCATAGGACAGCTACGAGTAGAGACCCAGTACTTC.

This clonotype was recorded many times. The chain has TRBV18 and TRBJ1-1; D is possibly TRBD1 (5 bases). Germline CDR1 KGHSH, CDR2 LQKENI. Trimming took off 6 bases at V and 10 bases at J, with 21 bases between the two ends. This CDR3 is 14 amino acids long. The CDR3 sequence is CASSQPGTDGGAFF. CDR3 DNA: TGTGCCAGCTCCCAACCGGGGACGGACGGAGGAGCTTTCTTT.

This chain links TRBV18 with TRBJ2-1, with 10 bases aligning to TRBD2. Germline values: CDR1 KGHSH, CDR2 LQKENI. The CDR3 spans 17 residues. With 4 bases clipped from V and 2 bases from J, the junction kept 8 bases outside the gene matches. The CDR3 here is CASSRFSGRGTYNEQFF. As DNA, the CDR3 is TGTGCCAGCTCACGTTTCAGCGGGAGGGGGACCTACAATGAGCAGTTCTTC.

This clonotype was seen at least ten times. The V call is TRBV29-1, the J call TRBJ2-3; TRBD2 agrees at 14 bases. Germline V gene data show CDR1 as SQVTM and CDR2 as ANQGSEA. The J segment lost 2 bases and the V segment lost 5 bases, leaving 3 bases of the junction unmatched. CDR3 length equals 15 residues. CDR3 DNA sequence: TGCAGCGTTCTGGGACTAGCGGGAGTCACAGATACGCAGTATTTT. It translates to CSVLGLAGVTDTQYF.

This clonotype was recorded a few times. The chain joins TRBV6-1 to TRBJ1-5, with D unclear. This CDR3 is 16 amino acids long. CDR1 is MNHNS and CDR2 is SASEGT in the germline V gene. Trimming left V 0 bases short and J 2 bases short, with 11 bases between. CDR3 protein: CASSEAQVMGNQPQHF. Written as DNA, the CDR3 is TGTGCCAGCAGTGAAGCTCAGGTTATGGGCAATCAGCCCCAGCATTTT.

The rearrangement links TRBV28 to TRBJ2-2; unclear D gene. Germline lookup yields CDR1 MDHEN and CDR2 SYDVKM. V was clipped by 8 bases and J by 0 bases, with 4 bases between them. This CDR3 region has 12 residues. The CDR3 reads CASVSNTGELFF. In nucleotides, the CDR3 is TGTGCCAGCGTTTCGAACACCGGGGAGCTGTTTTTT. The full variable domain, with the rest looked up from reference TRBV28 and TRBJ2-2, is DVKVTQSSRYLVKRTGEKVFLECVQDMDHENMFWYRQDPGLGLRLIYFSYDVKMKEKGDIPEGYSVSREKKERFSLILESASTNQTSMYLCASVSNTGELFFGEGSRLTVL.

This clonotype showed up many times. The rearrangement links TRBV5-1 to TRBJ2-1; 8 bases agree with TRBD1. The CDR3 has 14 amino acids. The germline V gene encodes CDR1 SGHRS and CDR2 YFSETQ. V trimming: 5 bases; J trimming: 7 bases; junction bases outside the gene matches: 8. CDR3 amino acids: CASRSQGALNEQFF. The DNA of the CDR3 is TGCGCCAGCAGGTCCCAGGGGGCCCTTAATGAGCAGTTCTTC.

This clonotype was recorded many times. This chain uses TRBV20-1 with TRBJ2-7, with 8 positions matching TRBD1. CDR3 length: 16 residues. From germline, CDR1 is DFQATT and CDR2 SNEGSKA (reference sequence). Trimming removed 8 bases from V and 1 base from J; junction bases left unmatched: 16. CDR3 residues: CSTAAGTGIMSYEQYF. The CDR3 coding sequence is TGCAGTACCGCCGCCGGGACAGGCATAATGTCCTACGAGCAGTACTTC.

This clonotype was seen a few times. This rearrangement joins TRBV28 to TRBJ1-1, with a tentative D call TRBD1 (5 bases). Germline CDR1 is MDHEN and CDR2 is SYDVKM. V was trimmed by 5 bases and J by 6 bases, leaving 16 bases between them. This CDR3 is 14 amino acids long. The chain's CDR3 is CASSSPGGGPEAFF. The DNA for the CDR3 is TGTGCCAGCAGTAGCCCCGGGGGAGGCCCTGAAGCTTTCTTT.

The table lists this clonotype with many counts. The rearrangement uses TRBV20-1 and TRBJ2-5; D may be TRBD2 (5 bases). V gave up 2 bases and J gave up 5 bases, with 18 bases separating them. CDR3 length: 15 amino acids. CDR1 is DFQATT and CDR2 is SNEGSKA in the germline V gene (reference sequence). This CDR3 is CSARTIQEDRETQYF. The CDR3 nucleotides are TGCAGTGCTAGAACTATTCAGGAGGATCGGGAGACCCAGTACTTC.

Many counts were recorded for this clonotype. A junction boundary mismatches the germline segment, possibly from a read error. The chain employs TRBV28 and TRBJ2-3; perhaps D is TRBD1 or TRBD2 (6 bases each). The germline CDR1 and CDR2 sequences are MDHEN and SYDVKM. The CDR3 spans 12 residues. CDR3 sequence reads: CASSLYRGAGHF. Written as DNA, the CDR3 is TGTGCCAGCAGTTTATATAGGGGGGCAGGACATTTT.

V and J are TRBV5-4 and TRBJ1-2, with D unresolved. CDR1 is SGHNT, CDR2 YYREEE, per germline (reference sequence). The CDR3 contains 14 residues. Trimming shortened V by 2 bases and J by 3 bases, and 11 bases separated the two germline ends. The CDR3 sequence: CASSFESAHYGYTF. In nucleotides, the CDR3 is TGTGCCAGCAGCTTTGAGTCTGCACACTATGGCTACACCTTC. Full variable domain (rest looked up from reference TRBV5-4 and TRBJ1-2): ETGVTQSPTHLIKTRGQQVTLRCSSQSGHNTVSWYQQALGQGPQFIFQYYREEENGRGNFPPRFSGLQFPNYSSELNVNALELDDSALYLCASSFESAHYGYTFGSGTRLTVV.

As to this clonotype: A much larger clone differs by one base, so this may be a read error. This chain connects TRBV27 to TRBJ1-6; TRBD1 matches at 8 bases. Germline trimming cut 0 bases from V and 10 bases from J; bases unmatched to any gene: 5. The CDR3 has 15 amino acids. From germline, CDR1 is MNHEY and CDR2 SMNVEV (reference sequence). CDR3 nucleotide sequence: TGTGCCAGCAGTTTATCCACAGGGGGTAAATCACCCCTCCACTTT. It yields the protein CASSLSTGGKSPLHF.

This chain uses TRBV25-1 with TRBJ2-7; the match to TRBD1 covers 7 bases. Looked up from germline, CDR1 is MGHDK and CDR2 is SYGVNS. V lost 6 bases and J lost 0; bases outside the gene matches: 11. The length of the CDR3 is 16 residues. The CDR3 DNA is TGTGCCAGCAGCGCCCGACAGGGCAAGGGCTCCTACGAGCAGTACTTC. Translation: CASSARQGKGSYEQYF.

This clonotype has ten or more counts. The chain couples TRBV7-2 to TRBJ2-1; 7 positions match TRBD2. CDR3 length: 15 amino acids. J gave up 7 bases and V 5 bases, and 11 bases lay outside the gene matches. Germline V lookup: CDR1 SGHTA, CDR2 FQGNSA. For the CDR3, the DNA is TGTGCCAGCAGCCTCTGGAGCGGGGCTGGGAATGAGCAGTTCTTC. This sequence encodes CASSLWSGAGNEQFF.

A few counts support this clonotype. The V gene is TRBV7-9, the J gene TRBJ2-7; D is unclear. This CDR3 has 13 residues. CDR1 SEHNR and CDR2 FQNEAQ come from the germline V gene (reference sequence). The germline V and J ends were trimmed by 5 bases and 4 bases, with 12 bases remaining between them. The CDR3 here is CASSRLVGYEQYF. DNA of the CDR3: TGTGCCAGCAGCCGATTAGTGGGTTACGAGCAGTACTTC.

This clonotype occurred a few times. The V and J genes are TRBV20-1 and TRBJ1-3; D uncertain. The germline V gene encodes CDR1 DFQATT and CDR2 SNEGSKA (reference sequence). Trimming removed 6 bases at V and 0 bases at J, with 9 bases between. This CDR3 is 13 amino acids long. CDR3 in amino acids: CSAAPLSGNTIYF. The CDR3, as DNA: TGCAGTGCCGCGCCGCTCTCTGGAAACACCATATATTTT.

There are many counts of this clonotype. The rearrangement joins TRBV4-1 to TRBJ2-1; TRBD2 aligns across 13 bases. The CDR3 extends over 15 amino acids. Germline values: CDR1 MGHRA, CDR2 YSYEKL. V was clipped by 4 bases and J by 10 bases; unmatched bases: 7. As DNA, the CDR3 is TGCGCCAGCAGCCTCGGACTAGCGGGGGCGGGGGAGCAGTTCTTC. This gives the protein CASSLGLAGAGEQFF.

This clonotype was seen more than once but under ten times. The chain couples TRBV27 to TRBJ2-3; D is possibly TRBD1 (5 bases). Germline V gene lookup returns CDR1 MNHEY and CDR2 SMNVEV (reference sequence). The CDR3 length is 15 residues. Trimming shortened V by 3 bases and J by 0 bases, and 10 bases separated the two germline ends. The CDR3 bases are TGTGCCAGCAGTTTCAGGGTCCGAAGCACAGATACGCAGTATTTT. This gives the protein CASSFRVRSTDTQYF.

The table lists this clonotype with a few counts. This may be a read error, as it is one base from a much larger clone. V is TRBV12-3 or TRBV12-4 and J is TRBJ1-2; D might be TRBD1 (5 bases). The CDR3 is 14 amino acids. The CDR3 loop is CASSSVLGTYGYPF. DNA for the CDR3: TGTGCCAGCAGTTCAGTATTGGGGACCTATGGCTACCCCTTC.

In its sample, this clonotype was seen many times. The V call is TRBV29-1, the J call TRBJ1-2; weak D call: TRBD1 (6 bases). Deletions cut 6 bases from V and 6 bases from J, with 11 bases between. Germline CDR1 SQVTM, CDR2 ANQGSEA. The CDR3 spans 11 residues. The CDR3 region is CSVRQVDGYTF. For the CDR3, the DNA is TGCAGCGTAAGACAGGTCGATGGCTACACCTTC.

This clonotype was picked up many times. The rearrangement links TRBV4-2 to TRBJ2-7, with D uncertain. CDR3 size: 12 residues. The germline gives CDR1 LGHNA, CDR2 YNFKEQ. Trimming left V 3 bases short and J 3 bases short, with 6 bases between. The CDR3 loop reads CASSHDFYEQYF. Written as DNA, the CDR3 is TGTGCCAGCAGCCACGACTTCTACGAGCAGTACTTC.

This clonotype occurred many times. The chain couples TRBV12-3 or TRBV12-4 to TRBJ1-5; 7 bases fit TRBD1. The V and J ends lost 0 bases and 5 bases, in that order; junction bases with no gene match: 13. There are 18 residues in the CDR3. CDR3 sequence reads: CASSLAQIGQVRHQPQHF. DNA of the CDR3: TGTGCCAGCAGTTTAGCCCAGATCGGACAGGTCAGGCATCAGCCCCAGCATTTT.

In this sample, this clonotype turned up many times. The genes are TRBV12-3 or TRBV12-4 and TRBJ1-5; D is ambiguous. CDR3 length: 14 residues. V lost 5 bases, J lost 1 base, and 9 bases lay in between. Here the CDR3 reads CASSRTPSNQPQHF. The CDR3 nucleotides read TGTGCCAGCAGTCGGACCCCAAGCAATCAGCCCCAGCATTTT.

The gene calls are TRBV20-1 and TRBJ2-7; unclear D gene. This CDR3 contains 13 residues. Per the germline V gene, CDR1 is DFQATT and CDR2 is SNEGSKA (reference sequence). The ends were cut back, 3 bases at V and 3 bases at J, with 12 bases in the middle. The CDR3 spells CSARLWQDYEQYF. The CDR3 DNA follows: TGCAGTGCTAGGTTATGGCAGGACTACGAGCAGTACTTC.

The CDR3 loop is CASSPSLGLADKALVGTDTQYF. The CDR3 DNA reads TGTGCCAGCAGCCCGAGCCTGGGACTAGCAGATAAGGCTTTGGTGGGCACAGATACGCAGTATTTT. The rearrangement joins TRBV25-1 to TRBJ2-3, with 9 bases fitting TRBD2. The CDR3 length is 22 residues. J gave up 1 base and V 6 bases, and 26 bases lay outside the gene matches. Per the germline V gene, CDR1 is MGHDK and CDR2 is SYGVNS.